A selection of T cell receptor beta chains follows, all from one sample in a study of cytomegalovirus exposure and HLA in healthy donors. Only in-frame clones appear in the TCRdb table, and some are missing; sequencing was by immunoSEQ multiplex PCR. Of about 190,000 clones in the sample, around four fifths were seen once. The sequenced sample consisted of PBMCs. These receptors all come from a middle-aged man in good health and CMV-seropositive. Both conserved end residues are part of each CDR3. D genes are given only for firm matches. Not all rows give a size; the values are once, few, many and, for expanded clones, a class.

CDR3 protein	CDR3 DNA	clone size	J gene	V gene	D gene
CASRYRDRGAPEAFF	TGTGCCAGCAGATACCGGGACAGGGGTGCTCCGGAAGCTTTCTTT	-	TRBJ1-1	TRBV6-5	TRBD1
CASSQDLTSPGYTF	TGTGCCAGCAGCCAAGATTTAACCAGTCCTGGCTACACCTTC	-	TRBJ1-2	TRBV14	-
CASSLRQGSGNTEAFF	TGTGCCAGCAGTTTACGACAGGGGAGTGGGAACACTGAAGCTTTCTTT	-	TRBJ1-1	TRBV28	TRBD1
CASSPSPAAKNSQYF	TGTGCCAGCAGCCCCTCCCCAGCGGCCAAAAACAGTCAGTACTTC	-	TRBJ2-4	TRBV6-6	-
CASSPTGGFNEKLFF	TGTGCCAGCAGCCCTACAGGGGGATTCAATGAAAAACTGTTTTTT	-	TRBJ1-4	TRBV28	TRBD1
CASRGRGGHRETQYF	TGTGCCAGCAGGGGGCGAGGGGGCCATCGGGAGACCCAGTACTTC	-	TRBJ2-5	TRBV2	TRBD1
CASSLGQGAGNQPQHF	TGTGCCAGCAGCTTAGGACAGGGAGCGGGCAATCAGCCCCAGCATTTT	-	TRBJ1-5	TRBV7-8	TRBD1
CASSLGLAGGLGGELFF	TGTGCCAGCAGCTTGGGGCTAGCGGGAGGTCTAGGCGGGGAGCTGTTTTTT	once	TRBJ2-2	TRBV5-4	TRBD2
CASSLPGQGSYNEQFF	TGTGCCAGCAGTCTACCGGGACAGGGCTCCTACAATGAGCAGTTCTTC	-	TRBJ2-1	TRBV7-2	TRBD1
CASSLAAESNEQFF	TGTGCCAGCAGCTTAGCGGCGGAATCCAATGAGCAGTTCTTC	-	TRBJ2-1	TRBV11-2	-
CASSERQTNTEAFF	TGTGCCAGCAGTGAAAGACAGACGAACACTGAAGCTTTCTTT	-	TRBJ1-1	TRBV6-1	-
CASSNGQLKETQYF	TGCGCCAGCAGTAATGGACAGCTAAAAGAGACCCAGTACTTC	-	TRBJ2-5	TRBV5-1	-
CASSPPQGPQGTQYF	TGTGCCAGCTCACCACCACAGGGGCCCCAGGGGACCCAGTACTTC	-	TRBJ2-5	TRBV18	TRBD1
CAWSVTTPPETQYF	TGTGCCTGGAGTGTAACGACTCCCCCAGAGACCCAGTACTTC	-	TRBJ2-5	TRBV30	-
CASSLGPDTEAFF	TGCGCCAGCAGCTTGGGGCCCGACACTGAAGCTTTCTTT	-	TRBJ1-1	TRBV5-1	-
CASSLPGSRVYEQYF	TGCGCCAGCAGCTTGCCAGGGTCCCGCGTCTACGAGCAGTACTTC	-	TRBJ2-7	TRBV5-1	-
CASRDRGTNEKLFF	TGTGCCAGCAGGGACAGGGGGACTAATGAAAAACTGTTTTTT	-	TRBJ1-4	TRBV2	TRBD1
CASSALRAREQFF	TGTGCCAGCAGTGCCTTGAGGGCCCGGGAGCAGTTCTTC	-	TRBJ2-1	TRBV2	-
CASTGGRDSYNEQFF	TGTGCCAGCACCGGAGGAAGGGACTCCTACAATGAGCAGTTCTTC	-	TRBJ2-1	TRBV2	-
CATGGQSPMKFF	TGTGCCACCGGAGGACAGTCGCCAATGAAGTTTTTT	-	TRBJ1-4	TRBV28	-
CASSFTGNTGELFF	TGTGCCAGCAGCTTTACAGGAAACACCGGGGAGCTGTTTTTT	-	TRBJ2-2	TRBV11-2	-
CASSSLRGLATPYEQYF	TGTGCCAGCAGCTCCCTCCGAGGACTAGCGACCCCCTACGAGCAGTACTTC	-	TRBJ2-7	TRBV7-9	TRBD2
CAWSRRTASSGNTIYF	TGTGCCTGGAGCCGGAGGACAGCGAGCTCTGGAAACACCATATATTTT	-	TRBJ1-3	TRBV30	-
CASSPPRSGSSYNEQFF	TGTGCCAGCTCACCACCGAGAAGCGGGAGCTCCTACAATGAGCAGTTCTTC	-	TRBJ2-1	TRBV18	TRBD2
CASSLLAGQQAFF	TGCGCCAGCAGCTTGTTGGCAGGGCAACAAGCTTTCTTT	-	TRBJ1-1	TRBV5-1	-
CASSLVAGRGETQYF	TGTGCCAGCAGCTTGGTTGCTGGGCGTGGAGAGACCCAGTACTTC	-	TRBJ2-5	TRBV5-4	-
CASSLRGANTEAFF	TGTGCCAGCAGCTTGCGGGGGGCGAACACTGAAGCTTTCTTT	-	TRBJ1-1	TRBV7-3	-
CASSVSRDRAGYGYTF	TGTGCCAGCAGCGTGTCCCGGGACAGGGCTGGCTATGGCTACACCTTC	-	TRBJ1-2	TRBV9	TRBD1
CAITRDRESYGYTF	TGTGCCATCACCCGGGACAGGGAGAGCTATGGCTACACCTTC	-	TRBJ1-2	TRBV10-3	TRBD1
CASKPGLDIRDTQYF	TGTGCCAGCAAACCGGGACTAGATATCCGAGATACGCAGTATTTT	once	TRBJ2-3	TRBV5-4	TRBD2
CASSLRGQGSASGNTIYF	TGCGCCAGCAGCTTGAGAGGACAGGGGTCGGCGAGTGGAAACACCATATATTTT	-	TRBJ1-3	TRBV5-1	TRBD1
CASRDLGLPNTGELFF	TGTGCCAGCAGGGACTTGGGTCTCCCGAACACCGGGGAGCTGTTTTTT	-	TRBJ2-2	TRBV7-9	-
CASRTGSNEQFF	TGTGCCAGCAGGACGGGGAGCAATGAGCAGTTCTTC	-	TRBJ2-1	TRBV7-9	-
CAWSEGRVPEAFF	TGTGCCTGGAGTGAAGGCAGGGTCCCTGAAGCTTTCTTT	-	TRBJ1-1	TRBV30	-
CASSYGRGRTIYF	TGTGCCAGCAGCTACGGACGCGGGCGCACCATATATTTT	-	TRBJ1-3	TRBV6-1	-
CASSETLAGAGGTGELFF	TGCGCCAGCAGTGAGACATTAGCGGGAGCGGGCGGCACCGGGGAGCTGTTTTTT	-	TRBJ2-2	TRBV10-1	TRBD2
CASSLQGYNEQFF	TGTGCCAGCAGCTTACAGGGGTACAATGAGCAGTTCTTC	-	TRBJ2-1	TRBV6-5	TRBD1
CASSTYRQGVYEQYF	TGTGCCAGCAGCACCTATAGGCAGGGCGTCTACGAGCAGTACTTC	few	TRBJ2-7	TRBV7-2	-
CASSRGTLRYQETQYF	TGTGCCAGCAGTCGTGGGACTCTAAGGTACCAAGAGACCCAGTACTTC	-	TRBJ2-5	TRBV27	-
CASSTGAGGSSGGRTEAFF	TGTGCCAGCAGCACCGGTGCAGGGGGCTCTAGTGGGGGGAGGACTGAAGCTTTCTTT	-	TRBJ1-1	TRBV5-8	TRBD1
CASSSGTGVSGYTF	TGTGCCAGCAGCTCCGGGACAGGGGTTAGCGGCTACACCTTC	-	TRBJ1-2	TRBV11-2	TRBD1
CASRAASTDTQYF	TGTGCCAGCAGAGCGGCTAGCACAGATACGCAGTATTTT	-	TRBJ2-3	TRBV7-2	-
CASSAGTSVLSSTDTQYF	TGCGCCAGCAGCGCGGGGACTAGCGTGCTTTCTAGCACAGATACGCAGTATTTT	-	TRBJ2-3	TRBV5-1	TRBD2
CAIGGSGATNTGELFF	TGTGCCATAGGCGGTAGCGGAGCCACGAACACCGGGGAGCTGTTTTTT	-	TRBJ2-2	TRBV10-3	-
CASSLGAGLSSYEQYF	TGTGCCAGCAGCTTAGGGGCGGGGCTTAGCTCCTACGAGCAGTACTTC	-	TRBJ2-7	TRBV7-9	-
CASSLNQGKGYTF	TGTGCCAGCAGCTTAAATCAGGGGAAAGGCTACACCTTC	-	TRBJ1-2	TRBV7-6	-
CASSSAYEQYF	TGTGCCAGCAGTTCCGCCTACGAGCAGTACTTC	-	TRBJ2-7	TRBV27	-